The 28 T cell receptor beta chains listed next were all sequenced from one sample in a study of cytomegalovirus exposure and HLA in healthy donors. The PCR had 60 Vbeta and 13 Jbeta primers. Some clones are missing from TCRdb's copy, which holds only in-frame ones; the method was immunoSEQ multiplex PCR. The data show hundreds of thousands of clones, with roughly 82% seen just once and about 6% held by the top ten. The sequencing sample was made of PBMCs. The receptors here all came from a man aged 35-49 years in good health and CMV-seropositive.

In this sample, this clone turned up a few times. At the DNA level, this CDR3 is encoded by other sequences in the same sample as well. V usage is TRBV19 and J usage is TRBJ2-7, with 13 positions matching TRBD2. V was pared by 3 bases and J by 2 bases, with 4 bases of the junction left unmatched. The germline CDR1 and CDR2 sequences are LNHDA and SQIVND (reference sequence). This CDR3 comprises 16 residues. CDR3 nucleotides: TGTGCCAGTAGTATTGGAGGGACTAGCGGGACCTACGAGCAGTACTTC. Encoded protein: CASSIGGTSGTYEQYF.

This clone was picked up a small number of times. This chain connects TRBV5-4 to TRBJ1-1; D may be TRBD1 (5 bases). The CDR3 loop spans 14 amino acids. Germline CDR1 is SGHNT and CDR2 is YYREEE (reference sequence). The V end was cut by 6 bases, the J end by 0 bases, with 12 bases between. CDR3 residues: CASTQTAMNTEAFF. CDR3 bases: TGTGCCAGCACTCAGACAGCTATGAACACTGAAGCTTTCTTT.

In its sample, this clone was seen once. The rearrangement joins TRBV18 to TRBJ1-1; D not resolved. This CDR3 has 13 amino acids. The germline CDR1 and CDR2 sequences are KGHSH and LQKENI. V was pared by 3 bases and J by 4 bases, with 9 bases between. The CDR3 DNA sequence: TGTGCCAGCTCACCCTTATACGGCACTGAAGCTTTCTTT. This gives the protein CASSPLYGTEAFF.

The genes are TRBV19 and TRBJ1-5; weak D call: TRBD1 (5 bases). The germline V gene has CDR1 LNHDA and CDR2 SQIVND (reference sequence). This CDR3 spans 14 amino acids. The ends were cut back, 3 bases at V and 4 bases at J, with 10 bases in the middle. CDR3 in amino acids: CASSIAGGNQPQHF. CDR3 bases: TGTGCCAGTAGTATCGCCGGGGGGAATCAGCCCCAGCATTTT.

The J gene is TRBJ1-1, the V gene TRBV5-5, with D perhaps TRBD1 (6 bases). Germline CDR1 and CDR2: SGHKS and YYEKEE (reference sequence). CDR3 length: 13 residues. V dropped 4 bases and J dropped 4 bases, with 11 bases sitting between them. The CDR3 is CASSLGAGTEAFF. In DNA, the CDR3 is TGTGCCAGCAGCCTGGGGGCCGGCACTGAAGCTTTCTTT.

The gene calls are TRBV5-1 and TRBJ1-1; 12 nucleotides match TRBD1. Germline V gene sequence: CDR1 SGHRS, CDR2 YFSETQ. This CDR3 contains 17 residues. Germline trimming cut 4 bases from V and 4 bases from J; bases unmatched to any gene: 11. The CDR3 here is CASSPSGQGALGTEAFF. The CDR3 DNA is TGCGCCAGCAGCCCATCGGGACAGGGGGCACTGGGCACTGAAGCTTTCTTT.

The chain links TRBV7-8 to TRBJ2-3, with 11 bases aligning to TRBD2. The V and J ends lost 2 bases and 5 bases, in that order; junction bases with no gene match: 15. In germline, CDR1 is SGHVS, CDR2 FQNEAQ. The CDR3 has 19 residues. Written as DNA, the CDR3 is TGTGCCAGCAGCTTACTCCGGACTAATAGCGGGAGGGCCGAAGATACGCAGTATTTT. Translation: CASSLLRTNSGRAEDTQYF.

This chain uses TRBV27 with TRBJ2-3; D is possibly TRBD2 (6 bases). CDR3 length: 14 amino acids. The V end lost 5 bases, the J end lost 3 bases, and 12 bases lay between the germline ends. The germline V gene has CDR1 MNHEY and CDR2 SMNVEV (reference sequence). The CDR3 region has the DNA TGTGCCAGCAGTAACCCCGGGAGTACAGATACGCAGTATTTT. Protein product: CASSNPGSTDTQYF.

A word on this clone: This specimen includes other DNA sequences encoding the same CDR3. This rearrangement joins TRBV18 to TRBJ1-1, with D possibly being TRBD1 (6 bases). The germline V gene encodes CDR1 KGHSH and CDR2 LQKENI. CDR3 length: 14 residues. Trimming cost V 3 bases and J 0 bases, with 8 bases left between them. CDR3 bases: TGTGCCAGCTCACCGGGACAAATGAACACTGAAGCTTTCTTT. This sequence encodes CASSPGQMNTEAFF.

This clone was found a few times. The V and J genes are TRBV7-8 and TRBJ1-2, with D hard to call. Deletions cut 2 bases from V and 4 bases from J, with 14 bases between. The CDR3 totals 15 residues. Germline lookup yields CDR1 SGHVS and CDR2 FQNEAQ. DNA for the CDR3: TGTGCCAGCAGCTTAATGTCGCAAAGCACCTATGGCTACACCTTC. Translated: CASSLMSQSTYGYTF.

The genes are TRBV15 and TRBJ1-6, with D hard to call. The CDR3 runs 12 residues. V lost 0 bases to trimming and J lost 10 bases, with 4 bases between them. Per germline, CDR1 LNHNV and CDR2 YYDKDF (reference sequence). The CDR3 sequence: CATSRDQSPLHF. CDR3 nucleotide sequence: TGTGCCACCAGCAGAGACCAATCACCCCTCCACTTT.

The chain couples TRBV13 to TRBJ1-1, with 8 bases identical to TRBD1. CDR1 and CDR2 from the germline V gene are PRHDT and FYEKMQ (reference sequence). This CDR3 spans 14 amino acids. V was pared by 4 bases and J by 4 bases, with 5 bases of the junction left unmatched. CDR3 sequence: CASSWQGARTEAFF. For the CDR3, the DNA is TGTGCCAGCAGCTGGCAGGGGGCGCGCACTGAAGCTTTCTTT.

This chain connects TRBV27 to TRBJ2-3; 7 bases align to TRBD1. CDR3 length: 16 residues. Germline loops: CDR1 MNHEY, CDR2 SMNVEV (reference sequence). After removal of 0 bases from V and 2 bases from J, the junction contained 5 bases not matched to a gene. CDR3 nucleotides: TGTGCCAGCAGTTTATCCTTAGGGACAGCCACAGATACGCAGTATTTT. Protein sequence: CASSLSLGTATDTQYF.

V usage is TRBV7-9 and J usage is TRBJ1-5, with 8 bases fitting TRBD1. This CDR3 is built from 16 residues. Trimming took 1 base from V and 5 from J; bases not matched to a gene: 7. Germline V gene lookup returns CDR1 SEHNR and CDR2 FQNEAQ (reference sequence). The CDR3 sequence: CASSLGTGFADQPQHF. The CDR3 region has the DNA TGTGCCAGCAGCTTAGGGACAGGGTTCGCGGATCAGCCCCAGCATTTT.

The chain recombines TRBV5-4 with TRBJ2-7; 7 nucleotides align to TRBD1. V shed 2 bases, J shed 2 bases, and the junction held 1 base outside the gene matches. Per germline, CDR1 SGHNT and CDR2 YYREEE (reference sequence). CDR3 length: 13 residues. CDR3 sequence reads: CASSFDRAYEQYV. In DNA, the CDR3 is TGTGCCAGCAGCTTTGACAGGGCCTACGAGCAGTACGTC.

The CDR3 loop reads CASSPDFLGGEQFF. In nucleotides, the CDR3 is TGTGCCAGCAGTCCGGACTTCCTTGGCGGAGAGCAGTTCTTC. The chain has TRBV14 and TRBJ2-1; D is possibly TRBD2 (5 bases). V shed 6 bases and J shed 10 bases, with 19 bases lying between them. This CDR3 spans 14 amino acids. Germline assignment: CDR1 SGHDN and CDR2 FVKESK.

This chain joins TRBV6-1 and TRBJ2-3, with a weak D call TRBD2 (6 bases). Germline lookup yields CDR1 MNHNS and CDR2 SASEGT. V lost 11 bases and J lost 2, with 11 bases in between. The CDR3 loop spans 12 amino acids. CDR3 in amino acids: CASRGYTDTQYF. The CDR3 DNA sequence: TGTGCCTCCCGGGGGTACACAGATACGCAGTATTTT.

The J gene is TRBJ2-1, the V gene TRBV27, with 11 positions matching TRBD2. The CDR3 is made up of 17 amino acids. The germline V gene encodes CDR1 MNHEY and CDR2 SMNVEV (reference sequence). The V and J ends lost 7 bases and 1 base, in that order; junction bases with no gene match: 9. In DNA form, the CDR3 reads TGTGCCAGCACCTCTCTAGCGGGAGGCACATCCTACAATGAGCAGTTCTTC. Protein: CASTSLAGGTSYNEQFF.

The CDR3 DNA reads as TGTGCCAGTAGTATTAAAGAGACCCAGTACTTC. Translation: CASSIKETQYF. The chain has TRBV19 and TRBJ2-5; D gene ambiguous. CDR1 LNHDA and CDR2 SQIVND come from the germline V gene (reference sequence). The V gene lost 3 bases and the J gene lost 3 bases, with 2 bases spanning the gap. The CDR3 runs 11 residues. Full variable domain (rest looked up from reference TRBV19 and TRBJ2-5): DGGITQSPKYLFRKEGQNVTLSCEQNLNHDAMYWYRQDPGQGLRLIYYSQIVNDFQKGDIAEGYSVSREKKESFPLTVTSAQKNPTAFYLCASSIKETQYFGPGTRLLVL.

This clone was observed once. J is TRBJ1-2 and V is TRBV5-1; 9 bases are shared with TRBD1. Per the germline V gene, CDR1 is SGHRS and CDR2 is YFSETQ. This CDR3 has 14 residues. The V gene end was trimmed by 4 bases and the J gene end by 4 bases; junction bases not matched to a gene: 5. CDR3 sequence (DNA): TGCGCCAGCAGCGAGACAGGGGGGAGCTATGGCTACACCTTC. Encoded protein: CASSETGGSYGYTF.

V usage is TRBV5-1 and J usage is TRBJ1-1; no firm D call. CDR3 size: 15 residues. Looked up from germline, CDR1 is SGHRS and CDR2 is YFSETQ. Trimming removed 0 bases from V and 0 bases from J, with 9 bases in between. CDR3 DNA sequence: TGCGCCAGCAGCTTGGCGGGTTCTTTGAACACTGAAGCTTTCTTT. Translating gives CASSLAGSLNTEAFF.

The J gene is TRBJ2-7, the V gene TRBV20-1; no firm D call. V gave up 5 bases and J gave up 3 bases, with 8 bases separating them. Germline V gene sequence: CDR1 DFQATT, CDR2 SNEGSKA (reference sequence). This CDR3 has 11 amino acids. DNA for the CDR3: TGCAGTGCTCCCGCCGGCTACGAGCAGTACTTC. Translated: CSAPAGYEQYF.

The chain employs TRBV9 and TRBJ2-3; 7 nucleotides line up with TRBD2. The CDR3 is 16 residues long. V dropped 0 bases and J dropped 2; count of bases not matched to a gene: 6. Germline V gene lookup returns CDR1 SGDLS and CDR2 YYNGEE. Here the CDR3 reads CASSVVAGAPTDTQYF. As DNA, the CDR3 is TGTGCCAGCAGCGTAGTTGCGGGAGCGCCCACAGATACGCAGTATTTT.

J is TRBJ2-1 and V is TRBV18; 7 bases are a match to TRBD2. Germline assignment: CDR1 KGHSH and CDR2 LQKENI. The CDR3 covers 15 residues. The junction had 7 bases not matched to a gene; V was cut back by 3 bases and J by 5 bases. DNA of the CDR3: TGTGCCAGCTCACCGGGAGGGAGGGTAAACAATGAGCAGTTCTTC. Translating it yields CASSPGGRVNNEQFF.

This chain joins TRBV5-1 and TRBJ2-1; the D is unclear. Germline V CDR1 and CDR2: SGHRS, YFSETQ. V was clipped by 0 bases and J by 4 bases, with 11 bases between them. The CDR3 sequence is 15 residues long. The CDR3 loop is CASSLVSDPYNEQFF. CDR3 nucleotides: TGCGCCAGCAGCTTGGTGAGCGACCCGTACAATGAGCAGTTCTTC.

The CDR3: CATGTGPSNQPQHF. CDR3 DNA: TGTGCCACCGGGACAGGGCCTAGCAATCAGCCCCAGCATTTT. The chain employs TRBV6-5 and TRBJ1-5, with TRBD1 matching 9 bases. The J segment lost 0 bases and the V segment lost 10 bases, leaving 4 bases of the junction unmatched. The V gene's germline CDR1 is MNHEY and CDR2 SVGAGI. CDR3 size: 14 residues.

This clone came up once. The chain uses TRBV19 and TRBJ1-1, with TRBD1 as a possible D gene (5 bases). The length of the CDR3 is 14 residues. Germline CDR1 and CDR2: LNHDA and SQIVND (reference sequence). Trimming shortened V by 4 bases and J by 4 bases, and 13 bases separated the two germline ends. Here the CDR3 DNA reads TGTGCCAGTAGTACCCCGGTGGGGCCCACTGAAGCTTTCTTT. Its protein is CASSTPVGPTEAFF.

The CDR3 DNA follows: TGTGCCAGCAGTTGGCGTCCGGGACAGGGTCTCGAGACCCAGTACTTC. Translation gives CASSWRPGQGLETQYF. The rearrangement joins TRBV2 to TRBJ2-5; 9 nucleotides match TRBD1. Germline lookup yields CDR1 SNHLY and CDR2 FYNNEI. V dropped 5 bases and J dropped 5; count of bases not matched to a gene: 12. This CDR3 contains 16 residues.